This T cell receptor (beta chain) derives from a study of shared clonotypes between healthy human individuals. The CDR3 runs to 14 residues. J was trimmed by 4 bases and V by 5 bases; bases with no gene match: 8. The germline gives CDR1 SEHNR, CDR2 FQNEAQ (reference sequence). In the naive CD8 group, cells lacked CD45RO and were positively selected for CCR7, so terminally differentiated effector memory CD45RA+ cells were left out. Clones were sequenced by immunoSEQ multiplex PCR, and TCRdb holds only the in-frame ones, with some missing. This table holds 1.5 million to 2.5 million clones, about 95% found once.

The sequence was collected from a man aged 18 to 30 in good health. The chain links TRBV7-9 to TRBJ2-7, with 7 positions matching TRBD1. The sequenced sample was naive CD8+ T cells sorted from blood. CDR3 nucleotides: TGTGCCAGCAGCGCTAGGGGGACAGAGTACGAGCAGTACTTC. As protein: CASSARGTEYEQYF.